This section outlines one T cell receptor (beta chain) sequence together with its context. Its antigen remains unidentified. The sample belongs to a study of a mutant IDH1 vaccine in newly diagnosed glioma. Overall study findings and caveats: Immune responses arising from the vaccine appeared in about 93% of patients. The authors found pseudoprogression apparently unrelated to changes in top peripheral T cell clonotypes.

Assay used: immunoSEQ multiplex PCR; TCRdb lists only in-frame clones, some missing. The sample shows about 20,000 clones, roughly 82% of them seen only once. Time point described: week 23, last vaccination. Each dose of the vaccine consisted of 300 ug of mutant IDH1 20-mer peptide, with topical imiquimod. The germline gives CDR1 SGHRS, CDR2 YFSETQ. The J segment lost 3 bases and the V segment lost 1 base, leaving 5 bases of the junction unmatched. CDR3 length: 16 residues. The sequencing used PBMCs, collected from a glioma patient whose treatment included an IDH1 peptide vaccine. J is TRBJ2-1 and V is TRBV5-1; TRBD2 agrees at 9 bases. This receptor was taken from a man aged 25 to 40 with glioma. CDR3 region: CASSLLAGDGYNEQFF. The CDR3 region has the DNA TGCGCCAGCAGCTTGTTAGCGGGAGATGGCTACAATGAGCAGTTCTTC.